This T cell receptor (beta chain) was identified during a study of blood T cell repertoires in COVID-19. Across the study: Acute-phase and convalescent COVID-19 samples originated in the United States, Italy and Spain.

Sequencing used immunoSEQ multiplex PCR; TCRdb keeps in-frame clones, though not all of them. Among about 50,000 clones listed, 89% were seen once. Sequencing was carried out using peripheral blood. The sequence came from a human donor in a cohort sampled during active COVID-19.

The CDR3 DNA sequence: TGTGCCACCAGCCAGGACAGTAAGGGGAATACGCAGTATTTT. Protein product: CATSQDSKGNTQYF. The chain recombines TRBV15 with TRBJ2-3; tentatively, D is TRBD1 (6 bases). Trimming took 5 bases from V and 7 from J, leaving 16 bases between them. Germline V gene lookup returns CDR1 LNHNV and CDR2 YYDKDF (reference sequence). CDR3 size: 14 residues.